The clone carrying this T cell receptor beta chain has just a few counts. The data are from a study of patients and donors after allogeneic stem cell transplantation. V was pared by 7 bases and J by 4 bases, with 23 bases between. The CDR3 contains 17 residues. MiXCR, run by TCRdb on the RT-PCR reads, gives a single entry per CDR3 protein. Altogether 20,000 to 25,000 distinct CDR3 sequences are present, around 31% being singletons, with the ten largest covering approximately 50%. The sequenced material came from blood, either unsorted or a sorted T cell fraction (not recorded which). The V and J genes are TRBV12-3 or TRBV12-4 and TRBJ1-5; TRBD1 is a possible D gene (5 bases). The clonotype originates from a human donor who was either an allogeneic HSCT recipient or a stem cell or donor lymphocyte infusion donor (not recorded which). It is not recorded whose cells these are; they may come from a transplant donor. The CDR3 spells CASTLEGRQSGNQPQHF. The CDR3 nucleotides are TGTGCCAGCACCCTAGAGGGAAGACAGTCAGGGAATCAGCCCCAGCATTTT.